Below, 25 T cell receptor beta chains from the same sample are listed, as sequenced in a study of blood T cell repertoires in COVID-19. TCRdb's table, derived via immunoSEQ multiplex PCR, lists solely in-frame clones and lacks some. The sample lists 190,000 or so clones; approximately 87% were seen once. Sequencing was carried out using peripheral blood. The receptors were gathered from a woman between 18 and 30 years old who had recovered from COVID-19.

As DNA, the CDR3 is TGTGCCAGTAGTCCACAGGGGGCGTTCGGTCAGCCCCAGCATTTT. The encoded protein is CASSPQGAFGQPQHF. This rearrangement joins TRBV19 to TRBJ1-5; 9 nucleotides match TRBD1. Germline V lookup: CDR1 LNHDA, CDR2 SQIVND (reference sequence). V was clipped by 5 bases and J by 6 bases; unmatched bases: 8. This CDR3 has 15 residues.

The rearrangement uses TRBV19 and TRBJ2-1, with a weak D call TRBD2 (6 bases). This CDR3 comprises 15 residues. Germline values: CDR1 LNHDA, CDR2 SQIVND (reference sequence). With 2 bases removed from V and 6 bases from J, the gap between germline ends came to 14 bases. The DNA of the CDR3 is TGTGCCAGTAGTATACTGGGCGGGGCTCTCAATGAGCAGTTCTTC. Protein: CASSILGGALNEQFF. The entire variable domain, with the rest obtained from reference TRBV19 and TRBJ2-1, is as follows: DGGITQSPKYLFRKEGQNVTLSCEQNLNHDAMYWYRQDPGQGLRLIYYSQIVNDFQKGDIAEGYSVSREKKESFPLTVTSAQKNPTAFYLCASSILGGALNEQFFGPGTRLTVL.

This sequence joins TRBV6-5 and TRBJ1-2, with D maybe TRBD1 (6 bases). This CDR3 spans 13 amino acids. Germline V gives CDR1 MNHEY, CDR2 SVGAGI. V gave up 6 bases and J gave up 2 bases, with 10 bases separating them. The CDR3 DNA follows: TGTGCCAGCAGCCTTACAGGGAACTATGGCTACACCTTC. As protein: CASSLTGNYGYTF.

This clone was counted at least ten times. J is TRBJ1-5 and V is TRBV11-2; D perhaps matches TRBD1 (5 bases). The CDR3 runs to 14 residues. Germline assignment: CDR1 SGHAT and CDR2 FQNNGV. Trimming removed 2 bases from V and 4 bases from J, with 9 bases in between. CDR3 in DNA: TGTGCCAGCAGCTTACAGGGAAAAAATCAGCCCCAGCATTTT. Its translation is CASSLQGKNQPQHF.

CDR3 in amino acids: CASSLQTGPWGTNTEAFF. The CDR3 nucleotides read TGTGCCAGCAGCTTACAAACAGGGCCTTGGGGCACGAACACTGAAGCTTTCTTT. The chain has TRBV7-9 and TRBJ1-1, with D possibly matching TRBD1 (6 bases). CDR1 SEHNR and CDR2 FQNEAQ come from the germline V gene (reference sequence). CDR3 length equals 18 residues. V lost 2 bases and J 1 base, leaving 20 bases between the germline ends. The full variable domain, rest sourced from reference TRBV7-9 and TRBJ1-1, is DTGVSQNPRHKITKRGQNVTFRCDPISEHNRLYWYRQTLGQGPEFLTYFQNEAQLEKSRLLSDRFSAERPKGSFSTLEIQRTEQGDSAMYLCASSLQTGPWGTNTEAFFGQGTRLTVV.

This clone appeared a single time. The chain recombines TRBV18 with TRBJ1-2, with TRBD1 matching over 7 bases. This CDR3 contains 13 residues. The germline V gene encodes CDR1 KGHSH and CDR2 LQKENI. With V trimmed by 10 bases and J by 0 bases, 5 bases remained unmatched. The chain's CDR3 is CATQGQTNYGYTF. DNA of the CDR3: TGTGCCACCCAGGGACAGACTAACTATGGCTACACCTTC.

The chain recombines TRBV11-3 with TRBJ2-1; 9 bases map to TRBD2. Trimming cost V 0 bases and J 5 bases; bases outside gene matches: 2. This CDR3 contains 15 residues. CDR1 SGHNT and CDR2 YENEEA come from the germline V gene. For the CDR3, the DNA is TGTGCCAGCAGCTTAGAGCGGGAGGGCCACAATGAGCAGTTCTTC. Translating it yields CASSLEREGHNEQFF.

This clone appeared a few times. The chain combines TRBV30 with TRBJ1-4, with 8 bases aligning to TRBD1. Germline trimming cut 5 bases from V and 4 bases from J; bases unmatched to any gene: 6. Germline V gene data show CDR1 as GTSNPN and CDR2 as SVGIG (reference sequence). CDR3 length: 14 residues. CDR3 region: CAWEPGQVNEKLFF. CDR3 coding DNA: TGTGCCTGGGAACCGGGACAGGTTAATGAAAAACTGTTTTTT.

The rearrangement joins TRBV2 to TRBJ1-1, with 8 bases identical to TRBD1. CDR3 length equals 14 residues. CDR1 is SNHLY and CDR2 is FYNNEI in the germline V gene. V trimming: 7 bases; J trimming: 3 bases; junction bases outside the gene matches: 7. The CDR3 nucleotides are TGTGCCAGCAAATTCGGACAGGGAGACACTGAAGCTTTCTTT. Its protein is CASKFGQGDTEAFF.

V gene TRBV7-9 combines with J gene TRBJ2-3; 7 nucleotides agree with TRBD2. V was clipped by 8 bases and J by 4 bases; unmatched bases: 15. Germline V lookup: CDR1 SEHNR, CDR2 FQNEAQ (reference sequence). The CDR3 covers 16 residues. CDR3 in DNA: TGTGCCAGCCTAGATTGGGGAGCGGGGCTATCAGATACGCAGTATTTT. This sequence encodes CASLDWGAGLSDTQYF.

V usage is TRBV19 and J usage is TRBJ2-5, with D perhaps TRBD2 (5 bases). There are 16 residues in the CDR3. Trimming took off 3 bases at V and 1 base at J, with 15 bases between the two ends. Germline loops: CDR1 LNHDA, CDR2 SQIVND (reference sequence). Written as DNA, the CDR3 is TGTGCCAGTAGTATCGGGGTCCCTGTGTTCCAAGAGACCCAGTACTTC. It encodes CASSIGVPVFQETQYF.

The gene calls are TRBV20-1 and TRBJ1-2; D is perhaps TRBD1 (6 bases). This CDR3 region has 11 residues. Per germline, CDR1 DFQATT and CDR2 SNEGSKA (reference sequence). Trimming shortened V by 5 bases and J by 5 bases, and 9 bases separated the two germline ends. The CDR3 loop reads CSAPDRYGYTF. The CDR3 DNA sequence: TGCAGTGCTCCGGACAGATATGGCTACACCTTC.

The rearrangement uses TRBV5-1 and TRBJ2-3; 13 positions agree with TRBD2. Losses at the gene ends were 0 bases for V and 2 bases for J; bases not matched to a gene: 6. Germline CDR1 and CDR2: SGHRS and YFSETQ. This CDR3 has 18 residues. The chain's CDR3 is CASSLAKGLAGNTDTQYF. CDR3 nucleotide sequence: TGCGCCAGCAGCTTGGCCAAGGGACTAGCGGGAAACACAGATACGCAGTATTTT.

With regard to this clone: Its ends do not fully match the called genes, so a read error is possible. This sequence joins TRBV24-1 and TRBJ2-1, with D maybe TRBD1 (5 bases). The CDR3 runs 16 residues. Looked up from germline, CDR1 is KGHDR and CDR2 is SFDVKD. CDR3 residues: CVTSEEGGAAYNEQFF. Written as DNA, the CDR3 is TGTGTCACCAGTGAGGAAGGTGGGGCGGCCTACAATGAGCAGTTCTTC.

This clone was found once. The chain recombines TRBV14 with TRBJ2-3; D unresolved. Deletions cut 5 bases from V and 2 bases from J, with 14 bases between. This CDR3 region has 15 residues. CDR1 is SGHDN and CDR2 is FVKESK in the germline V gene. The CDR3 DNA reads TGTGCCAGCAGCGAAGCGTACAGCCCCACAGATACGCAGTATTTT. Translated, it gives CASSEAYSPTDTQYF.

V and J are TRBV5-1 and TRBJ2-1, with 8 bases that match TRBD2. V trimming: 5 bases; J trimming: 5 bases; junction bases outside the gene matches: 6. Per germline, CDR1 SGHRS and CDR2 YFSETQ. This CDR3 spans 14 amino acids. In DNA form, the CDR3 reads TGCGCCAGCAGATTACTAGCGGACAACAATGAGCAGTTCTTC. Its translation is CASRLLADNNEQFF.

V and J are TRBV7-9 and TRBJ2-7, with D perhaps matching TRBD2 (5 bases). There are 15 residues in the CDR3. Germline V gives CDR1 SEHNR, CDR2 FQNEAQ (reference sequence). Trimming removed 7 bases from V and 0 bases from J, with 16 bases in between. CDR3 coding DNA: TGTGCCAGCACAGTTGGCGGGCCCCTCTCCTACGAGCAGTACTTC. Translation gives CASTVGGPLSYEQYF.

This chain joins TRBV11-2 and TRBJ1-5, with TRBD1 matching 7 bases. J was trimmed by 9 bases and V by 5 bases; bases with no gene match: 7. The CDR3 totals 13 residues. Germline V gene data show CDR1 as SGHAT and CDR2 as FQNNGV. CDR3 residues: CASSKEGDRPQHF. CDR3 nucleotide sequence: TGTGCCAGCAGCAAAGAGGGGGACAGGCCCCAGCATTTT.

The rearrangement links TRBV7-9 to TRBJ1-1; D uncertain. V gave up 3 bases and J gave up 3 bases, with 14 bases separating them. Germline V CDR1 and CDR2: SEHNR, FQNEAQ (reference sequence). The CDR3 sequence is 15 residues long. CDR3 nucleotides: TGTGCCAGCAGCTTTTCAACGGGATCGGACACTGAAGCTTTCTTT. Its protein is CASSFSTGSDTEAFF.

The V and J genes are TRBV2 and TRBJ1-1; 8 positions agree with TRBD1. The CDR3 contains 14 residues. J was trimmed by 6 bases and V by 5 bases; bases with no gene match: 8. The germline V gene encodes CDR1 SNHLY and CDR2 FYNNEI. CDR3 amino acids: CASSPLDRVPEAFF. In nucleotides, the CDR3 is TGTGCCAGCAGTCCATTGGACAGGGTCCCTGAAGCTTTCTTT.

This chain uses TRBV6-6 with TRBJ1-1; perhaps TRBD1 as D (5 bases). CDR1 and CDR2 from the germline V gene are MNHNY and SVGAGI (reference sequence). Trimming pared 2 bases from V and 1 base from J, leaving 14 bases between. This CDR3 region has 16 residues. CDR3 sequence reads: CASSYTFDSQNTEAFF. CDR3 nucleotide sequence: TGTGCCAGCAGTTACACCTTTGACAGCCAGAACACTGAAGCTTTCTTT.

J is TRBJ2-1 and V is TRBV10-3; TRBD1 might be the D (6 bases). Between the trimmed V and J ends, which lost 11 bases and 10 bases, there was a span of 24 bases. The V gene's germline CDR1 is ENHRY and CDR2 SYGVKD. This CDR3 has 14 amino acids. CDR3 in amino acids: CAALSWGDTGEQFF. The CDR3 DNA reads as TGTGCCGCCCTTAGCTGGGGCGATACAGGGGAGCAGTTCTTC.

The V and J genes are TRBV7-2 and TRBJ1-1; 7 bases are a match to TRBD1. Trimming took 4 bases from V and 2 from J; bases not matched to a gene: 7. CDR1 and CDR2 (germline): SGHTA, FQGNSA. This CDR3 comprises 15 residues. The CDR3 loop reads CASSSSRGSNTEAFF. The CDR3 nucleotides read TGTGCCAGCAGCTCTTCCAGGGGGAGCAACACTGAAGCTTTCTTT.

This clone showed up just once. V gene TRBV6-5 combines with J gene TRBJ2-1; no clear D gene. V lost 2 bases, J lost 0 bases, and 5 bases lay in between. Per the germline V gene, CDR1 is MNHEY and CDR2 is SVGAGI. The CDR3 covers 14 residues. Written as DNA, the CDR3 is TGTGCCAGCAGTTACGCGAGCTCCTACAATGAGCAGTTCTTC. It specifies CASSYASSYNEQFF.

The gene calls are TRBV11-2 and TRBJ2-3; 11 bases map to TRBD1. CDR1 SGHAT and CDR2 FQNNGV come from the germline V gene. This CDR3 region has 15 residues. The V gene end was trimmed by 2 bases and the J gene end by 5 bases; junction bases not matched to a gene: 3. The CDR3 DNA follows: TGTGCCAGCAGCTTACAGGACAGGGGGCGAGATACGCAGTATTTT. Amino acids: CASSLQDRGRDTQYF.